This T cell receptor (beta chain) appears in the sequencing data of a study of PD-L1 blockade in urothelial cancer. Repertoires were generated with immunoSEQ multiplex PCR, while TCRdb's copy carries only in-frame clones and drops some. This sample has around 63,000 clones, with roughly four fifths found just once. The time point was: pretreatment peripheral blood. Sequenced material: PBMCs, taken around atezolizumab (anti-PD-L1) treatment. The sequence was obtained from a man between 65 and 80 years old with urothelial cancer.

The CDR3 DNA sequence: TGCAGTGCTAGAAACGGGAATGAGCAGTTCTTC. Its protein is CSARNGNEQFF. This rearrangement joins TRBV20-1 to TRBJ2-1; the D is unclear. Germline CDR1 DFQATT, CDR2 SNEGSKA (reference sequence). The CDR3 consists of 11 residues. The V end lost 2 bases, the J end lost 7 bases, and 6 bases lay between the germline ends.